This T cell receptor (beta chain) was captured by sequencing in a study of PD-1 blockade in classical Hodgkin lymphoma. The CDR3 runs to 13 residues. The germline V gene has CDR1 SGHTA and CDR2 FQGTGA. V lost 5 bases and J lost 6; bases outside the gene matches: 3. The study's findings and limits: Whatever underlies the repertoire differences (possibly disease activity or prior therapy) remains undefined. Researchers reported that CD4+ TCR diversity, though not CD8+, rose significantly by C4D1.

Only in-frame clones appear in the TCRdb table, and some are missing; sequencing was by immunoSEQ multiplex PCR. There are about 20,000 clones in the sample; about 81% occur only once, and roughly 5.9% lies in the top ten. Every patient was affected by relapse after autologous stem cell transplantation, while exposure to brentuximab vedotin was not uniform. As for this clone: The antigen is undetermined.

The chain has TRBV7-3 and TRBJ2-2; 7 bases agree with TRBD1. The source is a human donor with classical Hodgkin lymphoma. The source was peripheral blood mononuclear cells (PBMCs), collected at baseline. CDR3 coding DNA: TGTGCCAGCAGCCCAGGGGGAGCCGGGGAGCTGTTTTTT. The encoded protein is CASSPGGAGELFF.